This TCR beta chain was captured by sequencing in a study of blood T cell repertoires in COVID-19. Across the whole study: Samples of COVID-19 (acute and convalescent) were obtained from the United States, Italy and Spain.

This clone was picked up one time. Some clones are missing from TCRdb's copy, which holds only in-frame ones; the method was immunoSEQ multiplex PCR. Of some 250,000 clones in the sample, 80% to 90% were seen once. The ends lost 4 bases at V and 4 bases at J; junction bases unmatched: 5. CDR3 length: 15 residues. Germline loops: CDR1 ENHRY, CDR2 SYGVKD. Cohort placement rested on clinical history that participants reported themselves. The TCR comes from a woman aged 45-59 years who had recovered from COVID-19. The genes are TRBV10-3 and TRBJ1-1; 11 bases are a match to TRBD1. Sequencing was done on a sample of PBMCs or T cells enriched from blood (not recorded which). The chain's CDR3 is CAISAGQGAITEAFF. The DNA of the CDR3 is TGTGCCATCAGTGCTGGACAGGGGGCAATCACTGAAGCTTTCTTT.